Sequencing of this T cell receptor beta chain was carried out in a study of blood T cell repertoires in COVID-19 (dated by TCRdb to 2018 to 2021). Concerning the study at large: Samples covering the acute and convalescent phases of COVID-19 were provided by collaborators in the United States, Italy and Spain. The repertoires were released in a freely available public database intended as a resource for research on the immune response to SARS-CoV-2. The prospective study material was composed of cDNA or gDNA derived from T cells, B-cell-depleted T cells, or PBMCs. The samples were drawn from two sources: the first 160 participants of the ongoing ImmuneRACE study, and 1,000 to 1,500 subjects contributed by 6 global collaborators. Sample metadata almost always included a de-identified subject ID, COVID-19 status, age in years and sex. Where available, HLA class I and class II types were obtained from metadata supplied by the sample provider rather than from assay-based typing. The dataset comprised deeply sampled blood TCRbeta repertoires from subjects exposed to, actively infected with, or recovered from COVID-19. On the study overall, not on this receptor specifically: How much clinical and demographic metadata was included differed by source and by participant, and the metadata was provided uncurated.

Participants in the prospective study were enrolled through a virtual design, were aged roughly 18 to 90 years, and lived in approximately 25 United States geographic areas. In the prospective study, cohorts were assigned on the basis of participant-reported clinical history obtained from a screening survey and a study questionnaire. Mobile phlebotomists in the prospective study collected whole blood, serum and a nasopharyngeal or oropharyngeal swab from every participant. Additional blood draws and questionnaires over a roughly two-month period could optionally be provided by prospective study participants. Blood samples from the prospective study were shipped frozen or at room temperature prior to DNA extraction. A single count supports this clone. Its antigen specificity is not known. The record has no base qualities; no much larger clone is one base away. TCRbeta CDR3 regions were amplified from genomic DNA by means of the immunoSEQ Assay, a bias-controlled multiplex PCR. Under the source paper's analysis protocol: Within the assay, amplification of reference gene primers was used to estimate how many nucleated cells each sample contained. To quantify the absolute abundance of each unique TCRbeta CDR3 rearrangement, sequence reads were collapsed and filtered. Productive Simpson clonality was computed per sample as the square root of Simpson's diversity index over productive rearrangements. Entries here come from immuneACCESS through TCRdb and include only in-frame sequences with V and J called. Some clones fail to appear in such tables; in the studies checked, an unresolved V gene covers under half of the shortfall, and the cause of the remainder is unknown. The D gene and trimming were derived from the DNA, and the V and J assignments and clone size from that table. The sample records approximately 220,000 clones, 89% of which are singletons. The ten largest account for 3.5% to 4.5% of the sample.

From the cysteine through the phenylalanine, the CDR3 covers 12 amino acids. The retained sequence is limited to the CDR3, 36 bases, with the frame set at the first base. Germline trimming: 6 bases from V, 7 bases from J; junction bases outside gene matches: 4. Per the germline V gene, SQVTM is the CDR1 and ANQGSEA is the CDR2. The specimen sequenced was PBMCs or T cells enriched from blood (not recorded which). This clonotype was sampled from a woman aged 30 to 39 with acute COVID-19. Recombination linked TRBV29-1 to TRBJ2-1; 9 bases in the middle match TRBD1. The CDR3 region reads CSVGQGRNEQFF. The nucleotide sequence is TGCAGCGTCGGACAGGGGCGGAATGAGCAGTTCTTC.